A selection of T cell receptor beta chains follows, all from one sample in a study of CD8 T cells in Susac syndrome. TCRdb re-called the immunoSEQ multiplex PCR reads with MiXCR, one entry per CDR3 protein. The sample includes some 260,000 distinct CDR3 sequences, around 83% of them seen just once. The sample comprised CD8+ T cells from PBMCs. Source of these receptors: a human donor with multiple sclerosis. Each CDR3 is given with its conserved first and last residue. Each record gives: J gene, V gene, D gene, clone size, CDR3 protein, CDR3 DNA. D genes are given only for firm matches. Clone size is not always given. Where it is, it says once, few, many or a class for expanded clones.

>TRBJ2-5|TRBV12-3/TRBV12-4|TRBD2|NA
CASSFSPTGGETQYF
TGTGCCAGCAGTTTCTCCCCAACGGGAGGGGAGACCCAGTACTTC
>TRBJ1-1|TRBV19|NA|NA
CASSRQINTEAFF
TGTGCCAGTAGTAGACAGATAAACACTGAAGCTTTCTTT
>TRBJ2-7|TRBV7-2|TRBD2|NA
CASSEGLAGAYYEQYF
TGTGCCAGCAGCGAGGGACTAGCGGGGGCCTACTACGAGCAGTACTTC
>TRBJ1-1|TRBV7-9|NA|NA
CASSTTTGENTEAFF
TGTGCCAGCAGCACAACGACAGGTGAGAACACTGAAGCTTTCTTT
>TRBJ2-3|TRBV28|NA|once
CASSPGPDTDTQYF
TGTGCCAGCAGTCCGGGGCCCGACACAGATACGCAGTATTTT
>TRBJ2-1|TRBV3-1|NA|NA
CASSQVSSRYNEQFF
TGTGCCAGCAGCCAAGTTAGTTCGCGGTACAATGAGCAGTTCTTC
>TRBJ2-1|TRBV7-9|NA|NA
CASSTSGRSVEQFF
TGTGCCAGCAGCACCTCGGGACGTTCAGTTGAGCAGTTCTTC
>TRBJ1-4|TRBV7-9|NA|NA
CASSLLEGVEKLFF
TGTGCCAGCAGCTTACTTGAAGGGGTGGAAAAACTGTTTTTT
>TRBJ1-5|TRBV28|TRBD1|once
CASRHDRVQPQHF
TGTGCCAGCAGGCATGACAGGGTTCAGCCCCAGCATTTT
>TRBJ2-7|TRBV20-1|NA|NA
CSAKDYEQYF
TGCAGTGCTAAAGACTACGAGCAGTACTTC
>TRBJ2-2|TRBV27|NA|NA
CASSWNKINTGELFF
TGTGCCAGCAGTTGGAACAAAATTAACACCGGGGAGCTGTTTTTT
>TRBJ1-2|TRBV19|NA|NA
CASTNLATYGYTF
TGTGCCAGTACCAATCTAGCAACCTATGGCTACACCTTC
>TRBJ1-2|TRBV6-5|NA|once
CASSYSGQSYGYTF
TGTGCCAGCAGTTACTCTGGGCAGAGCTATGGCTACACCTTC
>TRBJ2-7|TRBV30|NA|NA
CAWSYGSGGEQYF
TGTGCCTGGAGTTACGGGAGCGGAGGGGAGCAGTACTTC
>TRBJ2-7|TRBV5-6|TRBD1|NA
CASRPGQGLEQYF
TGTGCCAGCCGTCCGGGACAGGGTCTCGAGCAGTACTTC
>TRBJ2-7|TRBV27|NA|NA
CASSYSSDVSEQYF
TGTGCCAGCAGTTACTCTAGCGACGTCTCCGAGCAGTACTTC
>TRBJ2-4|TRBV3-1|NA|once
CASSQVYGGTIAKNIQYF
TGTGCCAGCAGCCAAGTTTACGGCGGGACGATAGCCAAAAACATTCAGTACTTC
>TRBJ2-1|TRBV7-9|TRBD2|few
CASSLTTSGSYNEQFF
TGTGCCAGCAGCTTGACGACTAGCGGGAGTTACAATGAGCAGTTCTTC
>TRBJ1-6|TRBV18|NA|NA
CASSPLGPPNSPLHF
TGTGCCAGCTCACCACTCGGGCCGCCTAATTCACCCCTCCACTTT
>TRBJ1-2|TRBV6-5|NA|few
CASKARGGRIYGYTF
TGTGCCAGCAAGGCCCGGGGGGGAAGAATCTATGGCTACACCTTC
>TRBJ1-2|TRBV7-2|NA|NA
CASSLLSGGYTF
TGTGCCAGCAGCTTACTATCGGGAGGCTACACCTTC
>TRBJ1-1|TRBV7-9|NA|NA
CASSLKGRGEAFF
TGTGCCAGCAGCTTAAAGGGGAGAGGTGAAGCTTTCTTT
>TRBJ2-7|TRBV27|TRBD1|NA
CASSLGTGPIEQYF
TGTGCCAGCAGTCTAGGGACAGGGCCAATCGAGCAGTACTTC
>TRBJ2-1|TRBV28|NA|NA
CASRPRGDEQFF
TGTGCCAGCAGGCCTCGAGGGGATGAGCAGTTCTTC
>TRBJ2-7|TRBV14|NA|few
CASSQFRDEQYF
TGTGCCAGCAGCCAGTTCCGCGACGAGCAGTACTTC
>TRBJ1-3|TRBV6-5|NA|NA
CASSYDPDSRGNTIYF
TGTGCCAGCAGTTACGACCCGGACAGCCGCGGAAACACCATATATTTT
>TRBJ2-5|TRBV3-1|TRBD2|NA
CASSQGAGDLETQYF
TGTGCCAGCAGCCAAGGAGCGGGAGATCTAGAGACCCAGTACTTC
>TRBJ2-5|TRBV6-1|NA|few
CASSPEKVTQYF
TGTGCCAGCAGTCCGGAAAAGGTGACCCAGTACTTC
>TRBJ2-7|TRBV2|NA|NA
CATYSAPGEQYF
TGTGCCACATACTCGGCTCCGGGCGAGCAGTACTTC
>TRBJ2-5|TRBV7-9|NA|NA
CASSLVHSEQETQYF
TGTGCCAGCAGCTTAGTTCACAGTGAACAGGAGACCCAGTACTTC
>TRBJ1-1|TRBV7-3|NA|NA
CASSLTPHLNTEAFF
TGTGCCAGCAGCTTAACGCCACACTTGAACACTGAAGCTTTCTTT
>TRBJ1-4|TRBV6-1|NA|NA
CASSFGRTEKLFF
TGTGCCAGCAGTTTCGGGAGGACTGAAAAACTGTTTTTT
>TRBJ1-1|TRBV13|NA|NA
CASSSRTVVMNTEAFF
TGTGCCAGCAGCTCCAGGACAGTCGTAATGAACACTGAAGCTTTCTTT
>TRBJ2-3|TRBV6-2/TRBV6-3|NA|NA
CASSYNLAGRVTDTQYF
TGTGCCAGCAGTTACAATCTCGCGGGCAGGGTCACAGATACGCAGTATTTT
>TRBJ2-1|TRBV10-3|TRBD2|NA
CAISGGSGTVSYNEQFF
TGTGCCATCAGTGGAGGTAGCGGGACCGTCTCCTACAATGAGCAGTTCTTC
>TRBJ1-1|TRBV19|NA|NA
CASSIAIFRLDTEAFF
TGTGCCAGTAGTATAGCCATTTTTCGTTTGGACACTGAAGCTTTCTTT
>TRBJ1-5|TRBV7-9|NA|few
CASSLAEEYNQPQHF
TGTGCCAGCAGCTTAGCGGAGGAATACAATCAGCCCCAGCATTTT
>TRBJ2-7|TRBV2|TRBD2|NA
CASSLLAGRSHEQYF
TGTGCCAGCAGTCTACTAGCGGGAAGGTCCCACGAGCAGTACTTC
>TRBJ2-7|TRBV20-1|NA|NA
CSARDSRRLERKYEQYF
TGCAGTGCTCGGGACTCAAGACGACTAGAGAGGAAATACGAGCAGTACTTC
>TRBJ2-1|TRBV12-3/TRBV12-4|TRBD1|NA
CASSLRDRVDNEQFF
TGTGCCAGCAGCTTACGGGACAGGGTGGACAATGAGCAGTTCTTC
>TRBJ2-1|TRBV20-1|NA|NA
CSIWGVDNEQFF
TGCAGTATATGGGGTGTAGACAATGAGCAGTTCTTC
>TRBJ2-3|TRBV27|NA|NA
CASTPGTSRDTQYF
TGTGCCAGCACCCCCGGGACTTCTAGGGATACGCAGTATTTT
>TRBJ2-2|TRBV6-5|NA|NA
CAIPRVGSHRGAVF
TGTGCCATACCCCGGGTCGGGTCTCACCGGGGAGCTGTTTTT
>TRBJ2-1|TRBV7-6|TRBD2|NA
CASSLEASGRGEEQFF
TGTGCCAGCAGCTTAGAAGCTAGCGGGAGGGGGGAAGAGCAGTTCTTC
>TRBJ1-3|TRBV16|NA|NA
CASSQSKEWSPGSGNTIYF
TGTGCCAGCAGCCAATCCAAAGAATGGTCTCCAGGCTCTGGAAACACCATATATTTT
>TRBJ1-1|TRBV5-6|NA|NA
CASSLAGPELGTEAFF
TGTGCCAGCAGCTTGGCGGGTCCAGAGCTAGGGACTGAAGCTTTCTTT
>TRBJ2-7|TRBV7-9|TRBD1|NA
CASSSNRDRAVFEQYF
TGTGCCAGCAGCTCAAACCGGGACAGGGCTGTATTCGAGCAGTACTTC
>TRBJ2-1|TRBV24-1|TRBD1|NA
CATSDLMTGISSYNEQFF
TGTGCCACCAGTGATTTGATGACAGGGATTAGCTCCTACAATGAGCAGTTCTTC
>TRBJ1-1|TRBV19|NA|NA
CASSFRRVRGTEAFF
TGTGCCAGTAGTTTCCGTAGGGTCCGAGGCACTGAAGCTTTCTTT
>TRBJ2-3|TRBV6-1|NA|NA
CASSVLLGTYRTDTQYF
TGTGCCAGCAGCGTGCTTTTGGGGACATATCGCACAGATACGCAGTATTTT
>TRBJ1-1|TRBV5-1|NA|NA
CASSLGPSRTEAFF
TGCGCCAGCAGCTTGGGACCGAGTCGCACTGAAGCTTTCTTT
>TRBJ2-7|TRBV27|TRBD2|NA
CASSSRGGRGEQYF
TGTGCCAGCAGTTCCCGGGGGGGGAGAGGCGAGCAGTACTTC